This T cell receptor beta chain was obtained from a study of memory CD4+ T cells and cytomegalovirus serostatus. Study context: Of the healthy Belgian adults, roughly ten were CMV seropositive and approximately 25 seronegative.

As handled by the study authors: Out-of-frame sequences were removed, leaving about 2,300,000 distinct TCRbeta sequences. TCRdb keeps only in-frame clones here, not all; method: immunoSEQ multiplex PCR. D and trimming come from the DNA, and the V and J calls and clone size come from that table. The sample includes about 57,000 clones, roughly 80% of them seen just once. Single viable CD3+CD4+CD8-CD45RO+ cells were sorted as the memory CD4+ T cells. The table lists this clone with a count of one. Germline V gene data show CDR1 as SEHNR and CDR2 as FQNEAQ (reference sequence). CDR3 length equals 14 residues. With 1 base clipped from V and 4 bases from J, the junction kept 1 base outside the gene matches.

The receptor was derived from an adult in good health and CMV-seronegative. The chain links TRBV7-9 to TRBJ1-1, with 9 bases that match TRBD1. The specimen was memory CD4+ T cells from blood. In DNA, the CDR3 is TGTGCCAGCAGCTTAGAGACAGGGGGCACTGAAGCTTTCTTT. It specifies CASSLETGGTEAFF.